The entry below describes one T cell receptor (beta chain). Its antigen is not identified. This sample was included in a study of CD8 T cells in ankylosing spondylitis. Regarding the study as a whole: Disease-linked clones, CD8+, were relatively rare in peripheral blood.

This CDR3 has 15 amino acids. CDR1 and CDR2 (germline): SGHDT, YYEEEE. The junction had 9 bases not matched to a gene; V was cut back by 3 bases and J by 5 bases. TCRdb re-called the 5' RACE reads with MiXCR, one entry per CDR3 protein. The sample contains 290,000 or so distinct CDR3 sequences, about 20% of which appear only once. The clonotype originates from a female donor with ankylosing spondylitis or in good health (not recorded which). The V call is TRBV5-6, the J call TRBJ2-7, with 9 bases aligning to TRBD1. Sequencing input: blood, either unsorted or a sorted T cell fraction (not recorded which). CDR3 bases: TGTGCCAGCAGCTCGCTGCCGGGACAGGGAAACGAGCAGTACTTC. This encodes CASSSLPGQGNEQYF. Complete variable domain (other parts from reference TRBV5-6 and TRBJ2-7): DAGVTQSPTHLIKTRGQQVTLRCSPKSGHDTVSWYQQALGQGPQFIFQYYEEEERQRGNFPDRFSGHQFPNYSSELNVNALLLGDSALYLCASSSLPGQGNEQYFGPGTRLTVT.